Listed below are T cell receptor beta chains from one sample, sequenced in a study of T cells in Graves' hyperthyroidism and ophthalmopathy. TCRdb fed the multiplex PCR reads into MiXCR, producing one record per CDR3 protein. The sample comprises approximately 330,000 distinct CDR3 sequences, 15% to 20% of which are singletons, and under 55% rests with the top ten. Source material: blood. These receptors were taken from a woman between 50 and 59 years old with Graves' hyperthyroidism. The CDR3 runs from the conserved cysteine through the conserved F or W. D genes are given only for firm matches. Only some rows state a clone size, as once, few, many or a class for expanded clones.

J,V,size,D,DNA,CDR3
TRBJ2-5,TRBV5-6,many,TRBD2,TGTGCCAGCAGCTCGGGGCTGTTGTGGGGGGGAGAGACCCAGTACTTC,CASSSGLLWGGETQYF
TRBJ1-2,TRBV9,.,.,TGTGCCAGCAGCGTAGTAGGGGACTATGGCTACACCTTC,CASSVVGDYGYTF
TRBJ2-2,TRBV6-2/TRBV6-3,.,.,TGTGCCAGCAGTGTTATTACAGGGACTCGCGGGACCGGGGAGCTGTTTTTT,CASSVITGTRGTGELFF
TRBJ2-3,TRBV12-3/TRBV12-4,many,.,TGTGCCAGCAGTTTAGATGGCCACACAGATACGCAGTATTTT,CASSLDGHTDTQYF
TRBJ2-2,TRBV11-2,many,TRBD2,TGTGCCAGCAGCGAAATACTAGCGGGAGTCACCGGGGAGCTGTTTTTT,CASSEILAGVTGELFF
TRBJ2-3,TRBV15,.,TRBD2,TGTGCCACCAGGGGATCGGGAGGGCCACATACGCAGTATTTT,CATRGSGGPHTQYF
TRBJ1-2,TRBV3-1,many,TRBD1,TGTGCCAGCAGCCACGGACAGGGAGGTTCGGGCTACACCTTC,CASSHGQGGSGYTF
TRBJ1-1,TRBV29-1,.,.,TGCAGCGTTGATGAAGTACTGAACACTGAAGCTTTCTTT,CSVDEVLNTEAFF
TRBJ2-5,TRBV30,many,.,TGTGCCTGGACCCAGATGGGGGGGGCGCAAGAGACCCAGTACTTC,CAWTQMGGAQETQYF
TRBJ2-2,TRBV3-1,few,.,TGTGCCAGCAGCTTGCCTCCCGGGGAGCTGTTTTTT,CASSLPPGELFF
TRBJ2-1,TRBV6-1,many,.,TGTGCCAGCGTTAAGGGTCCCCTTTACAATGAGCAGTTCTTC,CASVKGPLYNEQFF
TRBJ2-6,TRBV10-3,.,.,TGTGCCATCAGTGGACGGCCCTCTGGGGCCAACGTCCTGACTTTC,CAISGRPSGANVLTF
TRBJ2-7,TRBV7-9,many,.,TGTGCCAGCAGGGGAAAAGCGGGCTACGAGCAGTACTTC,CASRGKAGYEQYF
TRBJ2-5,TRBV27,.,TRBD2,TGTGCCAGCAGTGGGGGACTAGCGGGCGGAACCCAGTACTTC,CASSGGLAGGTQYF
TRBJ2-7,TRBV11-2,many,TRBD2,TGTGCCAGCAGCTTATCGGGGGGGCGAGCCTACGAGCAGTACTTC,CASSLSGGRAYEQYF
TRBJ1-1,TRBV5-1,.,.,TGCGCCAGCAGCAACAGGAACAGACTGACCACTGAAGCTTTCTTT,CASSNRNRLTTEAFF
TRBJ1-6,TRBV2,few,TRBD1,TGTGCCAGCACCCCCGGACAGGGAGATTCACCCCTCCACTTT,CASTPGQGDSPLHF
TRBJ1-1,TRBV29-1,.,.,TGCAGCGTTGTACAGAACACTGAAGCTTTCTTT,CSVVQNTEAFF
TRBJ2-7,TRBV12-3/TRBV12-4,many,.,TGTGCCAGCAGACCGACAGGAGTGGGAGTCAAGCAGTACTTC,CASRPTGVGVKQYF
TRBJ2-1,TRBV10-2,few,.,TGCGCCAGCAGTGAGAGGTATCAGGGTAGGGAGCAGTTCTTC,CASSERYQGREQFF
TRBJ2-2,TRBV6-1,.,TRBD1,TGTGCCAGCAAATGGGGCGCAGGGGGATATGGGGAGCTGTTTTTT,CASKWGAGGYGELFF
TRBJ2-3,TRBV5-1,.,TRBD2,TGCGCCAGCAGCTTGGCCCCTAGCGGGAGCGGAGGCACAGATACGCAGTATTTT,CASSLAPSGSGGTDTQYF
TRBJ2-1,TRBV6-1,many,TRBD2,TGTGCCAGCAGGAGGACAGGGACTAGCGGCTACAATGAGCAGTTCTTC,CASRRTGTSGYNEQFF
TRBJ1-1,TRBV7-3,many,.,TGTGCCAGCAGCTCCTCACCTAACACTGAAGCTTTCTTT,CASSSSPNTEAFF
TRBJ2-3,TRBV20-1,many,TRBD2,TGCAGTGCTAGTGGAGCGGGGGGACGCACAGATACGCAGTATTTT,CSASGAGGRTDTQYF
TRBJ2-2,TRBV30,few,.,TGTGCCTGGAGTGTGGGTCACCCCGCCGGGGAGCTGTTTTTT,CAWSVGHPAGELFF
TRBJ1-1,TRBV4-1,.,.,TGCGCCAGCAGCCAAGCCGGGGTAGGGGGATACACTGAAGCTTTCTTT,CASSQAGVGGYTEAFF
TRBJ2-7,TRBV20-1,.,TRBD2,TGCAGTGCTGCCTGGACTAGCGGGAGGGACGAGCAGTACTTC,CSAAWTSGRDEQYF
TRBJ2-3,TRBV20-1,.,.,TGCAGTGCTAGAGATGGGGCTAGGCCCACAGATACGCAGTATTTT,CSARDGARPTDTQYF
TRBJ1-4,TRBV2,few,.,TGTGCCAGCAGTGAAGGGTGGGATGAAAAACTGTTTTTT,CASSEGWDEKLFF
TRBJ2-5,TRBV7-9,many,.,TGTGCCAGCAGCCAGCGGAACCAAGAGACCCAGTACTTC,CASSQRNQETQYF
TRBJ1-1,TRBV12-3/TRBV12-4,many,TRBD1,TGTGCCAGCAGTTTACCGGGACAGTTGAACACTGAAGCTTTCTTT,CASSLPGQLNTEAFF
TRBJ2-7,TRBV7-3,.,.,TGTGCCAGCAGCTTAAATCCGGGAACCCCCTACGAGCAGTACTTC,CASSLNPGTPYEQYF
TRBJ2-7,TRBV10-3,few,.,TGTGCCATCAGTGACAACTATAGCTACGAGCAGTACTTC,CAISDNYSYEQYF
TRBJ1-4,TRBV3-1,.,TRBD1,TGTGCCAGCAGCCGAGGACAGGGGCCCCAGGAAAAACTGTTTTTT,CASSRGQGPQEKLFF
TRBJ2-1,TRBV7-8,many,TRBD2,TGTGCCAGCAGCATTAGCGGGGCAGGGGACAATGAGCAGTTCTTC,CASSISGAGDNEQFF
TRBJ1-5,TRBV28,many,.,TGTGCCAGCAGTCTCACAGGTTCTTTTAATCAGCCCCAGCATTTT,CASSLTGSFNQPQHF
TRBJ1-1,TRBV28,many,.,TGTGCCAGCAGTTTATCCCGGACCGGAGGCACTGAAGCTTTCTTT,CASSLSRTGGTEAFF
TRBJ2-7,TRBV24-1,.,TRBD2,TGTGCCACATCGCCTAGCGGGAGGGCCTACGAGCAGTACTTC,CATSPSGRAYEQYF
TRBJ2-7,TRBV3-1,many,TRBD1,TGTGCCAGCAGCCAGGGGACAGGGGGTCCCTCCTACGAGCAGTACTTC,CASSQGTGGPSYEQYF
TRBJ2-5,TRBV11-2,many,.,TGTGCCAGCAGCTTCACGGGGGCCAGGGAGACCCAGTACTTC,CASSFTGARETQYF
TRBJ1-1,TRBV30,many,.,TGTGCCTGGAGTGTAGGGTCAGGGGCGAAAACTGAAGCTTTCTTT,CAWSVGSGAKTEAFF
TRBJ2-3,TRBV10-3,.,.,TGTGCCATCAGGGGGACAGATACGCAGTATTTT,CAIRGTDTQYF
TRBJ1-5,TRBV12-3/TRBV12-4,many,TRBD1,TGTGCCAGCAGTTTAAGACAGGGGGCAGGGAGCAATCAGCCCCAGCATTTT,CASSLRQGAGSNQPQHF
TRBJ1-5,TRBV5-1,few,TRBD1,TGCGCCAGCAGCCCAGGACAGGGTAGTACGCCCCAGCATTTT,CASSPGQGSTPQHF
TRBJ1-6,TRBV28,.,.,TGTGCCAGCAGTTTTCTAACACCTAATTCACCCCTCCACTTT,CASSFLTPNSPLHF